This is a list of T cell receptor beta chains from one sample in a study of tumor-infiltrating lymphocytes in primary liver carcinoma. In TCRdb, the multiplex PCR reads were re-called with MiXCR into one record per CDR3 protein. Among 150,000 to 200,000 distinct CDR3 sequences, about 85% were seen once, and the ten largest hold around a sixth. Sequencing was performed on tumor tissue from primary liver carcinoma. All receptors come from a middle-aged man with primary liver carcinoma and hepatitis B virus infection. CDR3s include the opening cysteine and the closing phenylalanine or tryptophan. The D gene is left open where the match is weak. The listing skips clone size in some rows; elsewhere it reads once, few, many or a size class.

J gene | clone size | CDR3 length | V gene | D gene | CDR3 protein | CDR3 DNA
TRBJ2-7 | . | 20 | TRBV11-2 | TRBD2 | CASSSREGRTSGLSSYEQYF | TGTGCCAGCAGTTCGAGGGAGGGGAGGACTAGCGGGCTCAGCTCCTACGAGCAATACTTC
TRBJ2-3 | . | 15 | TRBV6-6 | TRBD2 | CASGVLAGGANTQYF | TGTGCCAGCGGAGTATTAGCGGGAGGGGCAAATACGCAGTATTTT
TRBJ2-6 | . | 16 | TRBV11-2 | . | CASSLSSGIGAKVLSF | TGCGCCAGCAGCTTATCGTCAGGGATTGGGGCCAAAGTCCTGAGTTTC
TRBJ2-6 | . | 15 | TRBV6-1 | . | CAGSPRGAGANVLTF | TGTGCCGGCAGTCCTCGAGGGGCTGGGGCCAACGTCCTGACTTTC
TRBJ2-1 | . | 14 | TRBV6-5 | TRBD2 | CGSTTRTRHNEQFF | TGTGGCAGCACCACCAGGACTAGGCACAATGAGCAGTTCTTC
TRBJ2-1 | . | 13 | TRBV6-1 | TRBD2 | CASRIAGTYEQFF | TGTGCCAGTCGAATAGCGGGAACCTATGAGCAGTTCTTC
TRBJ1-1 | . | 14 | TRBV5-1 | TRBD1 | CASSFIGGAGETFF | TGCGCCAGCAGCTTCATAGGGGGCGCGGGTGAAACTTTCTTT
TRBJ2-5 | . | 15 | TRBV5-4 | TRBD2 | CVSRSVAGGPETQYF | TGTGTCAGCAGATCCGTAGCGGGAGGGCCGGAGACCCAGTACTTC
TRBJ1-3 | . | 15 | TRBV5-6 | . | CASSLEGYSGNIIYF | TGTGCCAGCAGCTTGGAGGGGTACTCTGGAAACATCATATATTTT
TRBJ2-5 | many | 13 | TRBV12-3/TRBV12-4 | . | CASSVGDQETQYF | TGTGCCAGCAGCGTAGGCGACCAAGAGACCCAGTACTTC
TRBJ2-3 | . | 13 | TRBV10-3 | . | CAGRDVSTDPQYF | TGTGCCGGCCGGGACGTAAGCACAGACCCGCAGTATTTT
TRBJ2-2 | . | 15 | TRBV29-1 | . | CSVGTRAVNIGGLFF | TGCAGCGTTGGGACTAGGGCGGTGAACATCGGGGGGCTGTTCTTT
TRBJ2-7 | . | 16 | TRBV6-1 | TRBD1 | CASSEDAGQGTYEQYF | TGTGCCAGCAGTGAGGACGCGGGACAGGGGACCTACGAGCAGTACTTC
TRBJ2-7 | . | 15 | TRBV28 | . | CASSTPRDTYYEQYF | TGTGCCAGCAGTACTCCCAGGGACACGTACTACGAGCAGTACTTC
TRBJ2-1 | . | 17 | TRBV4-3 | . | CASSQFPPPLADKEQFF | TGCGCCAGCAGCCAATTCCCCCCCCCCCTGGCGGACAAAGAGCAGTTCTTC
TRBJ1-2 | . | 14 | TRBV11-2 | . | CASSLDRASCGYTF | TGTGCCAGCAGCTTAGATCGAGCATCTTGTGGCTACACCTTC
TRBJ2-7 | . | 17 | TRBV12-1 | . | CASSPFPDLSYSFEQYF | TGTGCCAGCAGCCCCTTTCCGGACTTAAGCTACTCTTTCGAGCAGTATTTC
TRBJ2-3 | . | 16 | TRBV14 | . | CASSQDSGLNTDKQYF | TGTGCCAGCAGCCAAGATTCAGGACTCAACACAGATAAGCAATATTTT
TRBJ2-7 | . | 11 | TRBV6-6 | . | CASSTKDKQCF | TGTGCCAGCAGTACTAAAGACAAGCAGTGCTTC
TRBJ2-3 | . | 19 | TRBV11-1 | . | CASSSEESSVGVRTDTQYF | TGTGCCAGCAGCTCTGAGGAAAGCTCTGTTGGAGTCCGCACAGATACGCAGTATTTT
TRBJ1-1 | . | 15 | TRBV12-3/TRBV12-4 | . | CASRPVAGGNTEAFF | .
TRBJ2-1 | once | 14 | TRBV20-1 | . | CSASVMAGRNEQFF | TGCAGTGCTAGCGTGATGGCTGGACGCAATGAGCAGTTCTTC
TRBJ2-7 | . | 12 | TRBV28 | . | CAGSLALGEQYF | TGTGCCGGCAGCTTGGCTTTAGGAGAGCAGTACTTC
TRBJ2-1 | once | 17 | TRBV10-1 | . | CASSGVRAGRSQETQFF | TGCGCCAGCAGTGGAGTGCGTGCAGGTCGGTCCCAAGAGACCCAGTTCTTC
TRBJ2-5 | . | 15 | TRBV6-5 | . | CASSLMSLGRETQYF | TGTGCCAGCAGCCTTATGAGCCTGGGGCGAGAGACCCAGTATTTC
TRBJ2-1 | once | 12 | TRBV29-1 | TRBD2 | CSVPSGSLEHFF | TGCAGCGTACCTAGCGGGAGCCTTGAGCATTTCTTC
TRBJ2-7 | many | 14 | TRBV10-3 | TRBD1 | CAISDRGKEDEQYF | TGTGCCATCAGTGACAGGGGGAAGGAGGACGAGCAGTACTTC
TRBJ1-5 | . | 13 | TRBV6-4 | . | CDSSEVWGQPQHF | TGTGACAGCAGTGAGGTATGGGGCCAGCCCCAGCACTTT